These 2 T cell receptor beta chains originate from one sample sequenced in a study of blood T cell repertoires in COVID-19. Produced via immunoSEQ multiplex PCR; TCRdb's table is partial and in-frame only. This table holds over 130,000 clones, roughly 85% found once. The sequenced sample was peripheral blood. The receptors were gathered from an older man with acute or convalescent COVID-19.

The chain has TRBV15 and TRBJ2-7; a weak D match, TRBD2 (7 bases). Trimming removed 3 bases at V and 5 bases at J, with 14 bases between. The CDR3 extends over 14 amino acids. The germline gives CDR1 LNHNV, CDR2 YYDKDF (reference sequence). The CDR3 here is CATSRGGGSDEQYF. DNA for the CDR3: TGTGCCACCAGCAGGGGCGGGGGCAGCGACGAGCAGTACTTC.

V usage is TRBV28 and J usage is TRBJ1-2, with TRBD1 matching over 8 bases. The CDR3 loop spans 14 amino acids. Germline V lookup: CDR1 MDHEN, CDR2 SYDVKM. With V trimmed by 2 bases and J by 7 bases, 6 bases remained unmatched. The CDR3 spells CASSLQGAFFGYTF. In DNA form, the CDR3 reads TGTGCCAGCAGTTTACAGGGGGCTTTCTTTGGCTACACCTTC.